The 9 T cell receptor beta chains presented below share a single source sample, sequenced in a study of early stage breast cancer tumors. Libraries were prepared by immunoSEQ multiplex PCR; TCRdb keeps only in-frame clonotypes and omits some of them. The repertoire holds 9,500 to 10,000 clones, with more than 60% as singletons. The sequencing sample was made of normal breast tissue next to the tumor. The receptor set was obtained from a person between 35 and 49 years old with breast cancer.

The V and J genes are TRBV5-1 and TRBJ2-6; weak D call: TRBD2 (5 bases). V shed 3 bases and J shed 0 bases, with 16 bases lying between them. Germline CDR1 SGHRS, CDR2 YFSETQ. The CDR3 length is 18 residues. The CDR3 region is CASSSSGLLYSGANVLTF. CDR3 nucleotides: TGCGCCAGCAGCTCAAGCGGCCTTTTGTACTCTGGGGCCAACGTCCTGACTTTC.

The chain joins TRBV5-1 to TRBJ1-1, with D unresolved. The CDR3 has 14 residues. Germline V gene lookup returns CDR1 SGHRS and CDR2 YFSETQ. Trimming removed 0 bases at V and 0 bases at J, with 6 bases between. The CDR3: CASSLETLNTEAFF. CDR3 nucleotide sequence: TGCGCCAGCAGCTTGGAGACCCTGAACACTGAAGCTTTCTTT. Combining the CDR3 with reference TRBV5-1 and TRBJ1-1 gives the whole variable domain KAGVTQTPRYLIKTRGQQVTLSCSPISGHRSVSWYQQTPGQGLQFLFEYFSETQRNKGNFPGRFSGRQFSNSRSEMNVSTLELGDSALYLCASSLETLNTEAFFGQGTRLTVV.

V is TRBV6-5 and J is TRBJ1-1; a weak D match, TRBD1 (6 bases). Germline V gene data show CDR1 as MNHEY and CDR2 as SVGAGI. The CDR3 extends over 14 amino acids. The germline V and J ends were trimmed by 3 bases and 0 bases, with 8 bases remaining between them. In nucleotides, the CDR3 is TGTGCCAGCAGTTATCCAGGGGTGAACACTGAAGCTTTCTTT. Its translation: CASSYPGVNTEAFF.

Here the CDR3 DNA reads TGTGCCAGCAGCTTAGAAGTCGGGGGAGTGAGCTCCTACGAGCAGTACTTC. Amino acid sequence: CASSLEVGGVSSYEQYF. This chain links TRBV7-6 with TRBJ2-7; D may be TRBD2 (6 bases). The germline CDR1 and CDR2 sequences are SGHVS and FNYEAQ. V was cut by 1 base and J by 0 bases, with 16 bases left in between. The CDR3 length is 17 residues.

The J gene is TRBJ2-2, the V gene TRBV7-3; D is possibly TRBD2 (6 bases). The CDR3 length is 16 residues. V lost 2 bases to trimming and J lost 2 bases, with 12 bases between them. Germline lookup yields CDR1 SGHTA and CDR2 FQGTGA. In DNA, the CDR3 is TGTGCCAGCAGCTTAGTTGGAGGGCTAAACACCGGGGAGCTGTTTTTT. The encoded protein is CASSLVGGLNTGELFF.

This clone was counted a single time. V and J are TRBV11-2 and TRBJ2-7; D is perhaps TRBD2 (6 bases). This CDR3 is 14 amino acids long. V lost 5 bases and J lost 7, with 18 bases in between. Germline V lookup: CDR1 SGHAT, CDR2 FQNNGV. This chain's CDR3 is CASSPRRATGEQYF. The CDR3, as DNA: TGTGCCAGCAGCCCTAGGAGGGCCACGGGGGAGCAGTACTTC.

V and J are TRBV30 and TRBJ1-5; possible D gene TRBD1, 6 bases. V lost 1 base and J 0 bases, leaving 10 bases between the germline ends. Per the germline V gene, CDR1 is GTSNPN and CDR2 is SVGIG (reference sequence). This CDR3 is 15 amino acids long. The CDR3 DNA is TGTGCCTGGAGTGAAACAGGGTTTAGCAATCAGCCCCAGCATTTT. Protein product: CAWSETGFSNQPQHF.

This chain uses TRBV5-1 with TRBJ2-7, with TRBD2 matching over 8 bases. The germline V gene encodes CDR1 SGHRS and CDR2 YFSETQ. The ends lost 4 bases at V and 3 bases at J; junction bases unmatched: 6. CDR3 length: 14 amino acids. CDR3 in amino acids: CASSPGGGYYEQYF. The CDR3, as DNA: TGCGCCAGCAGCCCTGGCGGGGGGTACTACGAGCAGTACTTC.

This clone has more than one count but fewer than ten. This CDR3 is CASSLGSGGTEAFF. The CDR3 DNA follows: TGTGCCAGCAGCTTAGGGTCGGGGGGAACTGAAGCTTTCTTT. The chain combines TRBV7-9 with TRBJ1-1; weak D call: TRBD1 (5 bases). The V and J ends lost 1 base and 5 bases respectively, with 11 bases between them. CDR1 and CDR2 from the germline V gene are SEHNR and FQNEAQ (reference sequence). The CDR3 has 14 amino acids.